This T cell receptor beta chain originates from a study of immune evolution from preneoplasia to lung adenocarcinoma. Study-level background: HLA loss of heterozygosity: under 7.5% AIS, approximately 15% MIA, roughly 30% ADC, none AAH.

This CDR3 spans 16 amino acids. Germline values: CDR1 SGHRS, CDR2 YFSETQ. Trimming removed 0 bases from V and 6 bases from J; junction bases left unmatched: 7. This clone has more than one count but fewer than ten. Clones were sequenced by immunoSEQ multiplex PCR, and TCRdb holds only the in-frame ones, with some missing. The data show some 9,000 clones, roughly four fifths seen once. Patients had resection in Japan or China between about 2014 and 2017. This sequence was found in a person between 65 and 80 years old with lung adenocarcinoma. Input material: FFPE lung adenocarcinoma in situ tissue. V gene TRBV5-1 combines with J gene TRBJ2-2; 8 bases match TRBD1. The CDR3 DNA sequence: TGCGCCAGCAGCTTGGGGTACGGACAGGGATCCGGGGAGCTGTTTTTT. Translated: CASSLGYGQGSGELFF.